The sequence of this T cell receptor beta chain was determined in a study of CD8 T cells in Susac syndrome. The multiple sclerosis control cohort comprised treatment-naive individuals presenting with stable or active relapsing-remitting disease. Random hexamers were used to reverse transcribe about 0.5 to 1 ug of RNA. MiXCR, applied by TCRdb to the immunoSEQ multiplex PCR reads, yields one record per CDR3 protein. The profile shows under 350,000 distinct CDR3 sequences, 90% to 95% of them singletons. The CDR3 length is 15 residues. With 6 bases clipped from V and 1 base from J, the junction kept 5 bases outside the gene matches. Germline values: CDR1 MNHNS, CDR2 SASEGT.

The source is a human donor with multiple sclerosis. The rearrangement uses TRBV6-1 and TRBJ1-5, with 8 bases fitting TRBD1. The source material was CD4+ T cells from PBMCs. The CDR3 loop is CASRTGEGSNQPQHF. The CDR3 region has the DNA TGTGCCAGCAGGACAGGGGAGGGAAGCAATCAGCCCCAGCATTTT.